These 21 T cell receptor beta chains came from one sample sequenced in a study of OX40 agonist ivuxolimab in advanced cancers. The data were produced by immunoSEQ multiplex PCR, yet TCRdb's version contains in-frame clones alone and is incomplete. The data show 20,000 to 25,000 clones, about 88% seen once. Sequenced here: CD4+ or CD8+ T cells sorted from blood, sampled in a trial of the OX40 agonist ivuxolimab. The receptors were gathered from an adult with an advanced solid tumor such as melanoma, head and neck, liver or kidney cancer.

CDR3 region: CASSILDRGWQFF. The CDR3 bases are TGTGCCAGTAGTATCCTGGACAGGGGTTGGCAGTTCTTC. The chain carries TRBV19 and TRBJ2-1; 9 bases line up with TRBD1. Germline V gene data show CDR1 as LNHDA and CDR2 as SQIVND (reference sequence). V was clipped by 3 bases and J by 12 bases; unmatched bases: 6. The CDR3 sequence is 13 residues long.

The gene calls are TRBV11-2 and TRBJ2-2; possibly TRBD2 for D (5 bases). This CDR3 is 16 amino acids long. Germline CDR1 and CDR2: SGHAT and FQNNGV. V lost 0 bases to trimming and J lost 1 base, with 9 bases between them. The CDR3 nucleotides read TGTGCCAGCAGCTTAGATCGCAGCGGGAACACCGGGGAGCTGTTTTTT. Protein: CASSLDRSGNTGELFF. Complete variable domain (other parts from reference TRBV11-2 and TRBJ2-2): EAGVAQSPRYKIIEKRQSVAFWCNPISGHATLYWYQQILGQGPKLLIQFQNNGVVDDSQLPKDRFSAERLKGVDSTLKIQPAKLEDSAVYLCASSLDRSGNTGELFFGEGSRLTVL.

V and J are TRBV27 and TRBJ2-7; TRBD1 might be the D (5 bases). Germline V gene lookup returns CDR1 MNHEY and CDR2 SMNVEV (reference sequence). V dropped 1 base and J dropped 5 bases, with 12 bases sitting between them. The CDR3 covers 14 residues. The CDR3 region has the DNA TGTGCCAGCAGTTTATACGTCAGGGCGGACGAGCAGTACTTC. This codes for CASSLYVRADEQYF.

In its sample, this clone was seen a few times. This chain links TRBV6-4 with TRBJ2-7; no reliable D call. V dropped 2 bases and J dropped 2 bases, with 16 bases sitting between them. This CDR3 has 16 amino acids. CDR1 is MRHNA, CDR2 SNTAGT, per germline. The CDR3 bases are TGTGCCAGCAGTGACCTAATTTACGGTCCCCCCTACGAGCAGTACTTC. It specifies CASSDLIYGPPYEQYF.

The chain links TRBV19 to TRBJ1-2; D is uncertain. This CDR3 comprises 13 residues. V shed 9 bases and J shed 0 bases, with 11 bases lying between them. The germline CDR1 and CDR2 sequences are LNHDA and SQIVND (reference sequence). CDR3 sequence (DNA): TGTGCCAGCGTCGAACCGGCTAACTATGGCTACACCTTC. It yields the protein CASVEPANYGYTF.

V gene TRBV10-3 combines with J gene TRBJ1-2; 7 bases map to TRBD1. This CDR3 is built from 13 residues. Germline loops: CDR1 ENHRY, CDR2 SYGVKD. V was clipped by 3 bases and J by 6 bases; unmatched bases: 4. The CDR3: CAISEGGRDGYTF. The CDR3 DNA follows: TGTGCCATCAGTGAAGGGGGCAGAGATGGCTACACCTTC.

The V call is TRBV29-1, the J call TRBJ2-2; 9 nucleotides agree with TRBD1. This CDR3 spans 16 amino acids. The J segment lost 0 bases and the V segment lost 3 bases, leaving 5 bases of the junction unmatched. Per the germline V gene, CDR1 is SQVTM and CDR2 is ANQGSEA. Here the CDR3 DNA reads TGCAGCGTTGAGGTGGGACAGGGACCGAACACCGGGGAGCTGTTTTTT. Its protein product is CSVEVGQGPNTGELFF.

This chain joins TRBV29-1 and TRBJ2-7, with unresolved D. Looked up from germline, CDR1 is SQVTM and CDR2 is ANQGSEA. Trimming took 8 bases from V and 0 from J, leaving 17 bases between them. This CDR3 is 14 amino acids long. Here the CDR3 DNA reads TGCAGCATTAGGTACGGCCACTCCTCCTACGAGCAGTACTTC. Translation gives CSIRYGHSSYEQYF.

The chain combines TRBV19 with TRBJ1-5; TRBD1 is a possible D gene (6 bases). The CDR3 consists of 14 residues. The V gene lost 5 bases and the J gene lost 4 bases, with 12 bases spanning the gap. Germline CDR1 reads LNHDA; CDR2 reads SQIVND (reference sequence). The CDR3 bases are TGTGCCAGTAGTCCCCAACAGGGAAATCAGCCCCAGCATTTT. Its protein is CASSPQQGNQPQHF.

The chain recombines TRBV7-8 with TRBJ2-5; no clear D. Germline V gives CDR1 SGHVS, CDR2 FQNEAQ. The CDR3 length is 15 residues. Trimming took 4 bases from V and 5 from J, leaving 17 bases between them. The CDR3 spells CASSSRTGQDETQYF. As DNA, the CDR3 is TGTGCCAGCAGCTCCCGGACGGGTCAAGATGAGACCCAGTACTTC.

V gene TRBV5-8 combines with J gene TRBJ2-7; TRBD2 agrees at 10 bases. J was trimmed by 6 bases and V by 1 base; bases with no gene match: 7. Per germline, CDR1 SGHTS and CDR2 YDEGEE. The length of the CDR3 is 15 residues. The CDR3 sequence: CASSLSASGSGEQYF. The DNA of the CDR3 is TGTGCCAGCAGCTTGTCGGCTAGCGGGAGTGGCGAGCAGTACTTC.

This rearrangement joins TRBV15 to TRBJ2-7; 13 bases map to TRBD2. Germline-derived CDR1 and CDR2 are LNHNV and YYDKDF (reference sequence). The length of the CDR3 is 16 residues. V was clipped by 3 bases and J by 3 bases; unmatched bases: 5. The CDR3 spells CATSRGLAGNRYEQYF. The CDR3 DNA reads as TGTGCCACCAGCAGGGGACTAGCGGGAAATCGCTACGAGCAGTACTTC.

V gene TRBV7-6 combines with J gene TRBJ2-1; maybe TRBD1 (6 bases). There are 14 residues in the CDR3. Deletions cut 1 base from V and 6 bases from J, with 10 bases between. The germline V gene has CDR1 SGHVS and CDR2 FNYEAQ. The CDR3 reads CASSLGQGGNEQFF. The CDR3 DNA reads as TGTGCCAGCAGCTTAGGTCAAGGGGGCAATGAGCAGTTCTTC.

This clone has just one count. The CDR3 sequence: CASSQEWRRGDEQFF. The CDR3 region has the DNA TGCGCCAGCAGCCAAGAGTGGCGGAGGGGCGATGAGCAGTTCTTC. The gene calls are TRBV4-1 and TRBJ2-1, with a weak D call TRBD2 (6 bases). V lost 0 bases to trimming and J lost 8 bases, with 14 bases between them. Germline CDR1 and CDR2: MGHRA and YSYEKL. The CDR3 totals 15 residues.

The chain uses TRBV2 and TRBJ2-7, with 9 bases aligning to TRBD1. The CDR3 extends over 13 amino acids. Germline V gene lookup returns CDR1 SNHLY and CDR2 FYNNEI. The junction had 6 bases not matched to a gene; V was cut back by 6 bases and J by 6 bases. This chain's CDR3 is CASSRTQGAEQYF. CDR3 sequence (DNA): TGTGCCAGCAGCAGAACACAGGGGGCCGAGCAGTACTTC.

V is TRBV14 and J is TRBJ2-3; 7 nucleotides line up with TRBD2. In germline, CDR1 is SGHDN, CDR2 FVKESK. The V and J ends lost 0 bases and 2 bases, in that order; junction bases with no gene match: 11. The CDR3 consists of 18 residues. The CDR3 region is CASSQDLGLVGYTDTQYF. Here the CDR3 DNA reads TGTGCCAGCAGCCAAGACCTAGGACTAGTGGGGTACACAGATACGCAGTATTTT.

J is TRBJ2-5 and V is TRBV29-1; 13 positions match TRBD2. This CDR3 is 16 amino acids long. CDR1 is SQVTM, CDR2 ANQGSEA, per germline. CDR3 sequence: CSQDAGLAGEGETQYF. CDR3 in DNA: TGCAGTCAGGACGCCGGACTAGCGGGAGAGGGAGAGACCCAGTACTTC.

The V and J genes are TRBV7-6 and TRBJ2-2, with D perhaps TRBD2 (5 bases). This CDR3 has 14 residues. The V end lost 5 bases, the J end lost 4 bases, and 11 bases lay between the germline ends. In germline, CDR1 is SGHVS, CDR2 FNYEAQ. The CDR3 bases are TGTGCCAGCAGCCCACTAGATTTCACCGGGGAGCTGTTTTTT. Its translation: CASSPLDFTGELFF.

CDR3 in DNA: TGTGCCAGCAGCACCGGGACAGCTTACAATGAGCAGTTCTTC. It codes for CASSTGTAYNEQFF. The J gene is TRBJ2-1, the V gene TRBV7-9, with 7 bases aligning to TRBD1. CDR3 length: 14 amino acids. Germline lookup yields CDR1 SEHNR and CDR2 FQNEAQ (reference sequence). V shed 5 bases and J 4 bases; nucleotides not matched to a gene: 5. Complete variable domain (other parts from reference TRBV7-9 and TRBJ2-1): DTGVSQNPRHKITKRGQNVTFRCDPISEHNRLYWYRQTLGQGPEFLTYFQNEAQLEKSRLLSDRFSAERPKGSFSTLEIQRTEQGDSAMYLCASSTGTAYNEQFFGPGTRLTVL.

V and J are TRBV2 and TRBJ2-7; a possible D gene is TRBD2 (5 bases). This CDR3 has 15 amino acids. The germline CDR1 and CDR2 sequences are SNHLY and FYNNEI. Trimming cost V 2 bases and J 3 bases, with 14 bases left between them. CDR3: CASSETYGRGYEQYF. As DNA, the CDR3 is TGTGCCAGCAGTGAAACCTACGGACGGGGCTACGAGCAGTACTTC.

The chain links TRBV25-1 to TRBJ1-2; the D gene is possibly TRBD1 (5 bases). CDR3 length: 13 amino acids. The germline V gene encodes CDR1 MGHDK and CDR2 SYGVNS. V lost 6 bases and J lost 6, with 14 bases in between. For the CDR3, the DNA is TGTGCCAGCAGGGGGGGAAATGGGGATGGCTACACCTTC. Its translation is CASRGGNGDGYTF.